The 7 T cell receptor beta chains below were found in one sample sequenced in a study of blood T cell repertoires in COVID-19. Some clones are missing from TCRdb's copy, which holds only in-frame ones; the method was immunoSEQ multiplex PCR. The sample contains some 240,000 clones, about 85% of which appear only once. The sample consisted of peripheral blood. These TCRs come from a man aged 60 to 75 who had recovered from COVID-19.

The chain recombines TRBV28 with TRBJ1-5, with 7 nucleotides matching TRBD1. Germline loops: CDR1 MDHEN, CDR2 SYDVKM. V was clipped by 6 bases and J by 9 bases; unmatched bases: 14. CDR3 length: 15 amino acids. CDR3 nucleotide sequence: TGTGCCAGCAGCCTAGGGACAGCCGGTAGCCGGCCCCAGCATTTT. Translating gives CASSLGTAGSRPQHF.

This chain links TRBV6-6 with TRBJ2-1; D is unresolved. The CDR3 is 11 residues long. V was pared by 2 bases and J by 6 bases, with 2 bases between. Per germline, CDR1 MNHNY and CDR2 SVGAGI (reference sequence). This CDR3 reads CASSYLNEQFF. The CDR3 DNA is TGTGCCAGCAGTTACCTCAATGAGCAGTTCTTC.

J is TRBJ2-2 and V is TRBV19; D gene ambiguous. CDR3 size: 16 residues. Germline V CDR1 and CDR2: LNHDA, SQIVND (reference sequence). The V gene lost 3 bases and the J gene lost 2 bases, with 13 bases spanning the gap. In DNA, the CDR3 is TGTGCCAGTAGTATTCGGCGGTCCCTAAACACCGGGGAGCTGTTTTTT. It codes for CASSIRRSLNTGELFF.

This chain uses TRBV10-3 with TRBJ1-6; D may be TRBD1 (5 bases). In germline, CDR1 is ENHRY, CDR2 SYGVKD. V was cut by 6 bases and J by 7 bases, with 16 bases left in between. This CDR3 spans 15 amino acids. CDR3 nucleotide sequence: TGTGCCATCAGCGATGCCAGGGTACTAAATTCACCCCTCCACTTT. This codes for CAISDARVLNSPLHF.

The genes are TRBV11-2 and TRBJ2-2, with D maybe TRBD2 (5 bases). Germline V gene data show CDR1 as SGHAT and CDR2 as FQNNGV. This CDR3 is 14 amino acids long. V dropped 0 bases and J dropped 5 bases, with 7 bases sitting between them. The chain's CDR3 is CASSLESGTGELFF. DNA for the CDR3: TGTGCCAGCAGCTTAGAGAGCGGAACCGGGGAGCTGTTTTTT.

V gene TRBV9 combines with J gene TRBJ2-2, with a tentative D call TRBD1 (5 bases). The CDR3 totals 15 residues. The V gene's germline CDR1 is SGDLS and CDR2 YYNGEE. The V end was cut by 3 bases, the J end by 5 bases, with 14 bases between. CDR3 loop: CASSARTGLTGELFF. The DNA of the CDR3 is TGTGCCAGCAGCGCTAGAACAGGCTTGACCGGGGAGCTGTTTTTT.

The rearrangement joins TRBV18 to TRBJ2-1, with a possible D match to TRBD2 (6 bases). This CDR3 spans 16 amino acids. Germline V gives CDR1 KGHSH, CDR2 LQKENI. Trimming left V 2 bases short and J 7 bases short, with 18 bases between. CDR3 residues: CASSPTRGLIENEQFF. CDR3 DNA: TGTGCCAGCTCACCAACTCGGGGGTTAATAGAGAATGAGCAGTTCTTC. The variable domain in full, with the rest retrieved from reference TRBV18 and TRBJ2-1, is NAGVMQNPRHLVRRRGQEARLRCSPMKGHSHVYWYRQLPEEGLKFMVYLQKENIIDESGMPKERFSAEFPKEGPSILRIQQVVRGDSAAYFCASSPTRGLIENEQFFGPGTRLTVL.